The rows below give T cell receptor beta chains drawn from one sample of a study of cytomegalovirus exposure and HLA in healthy donors. Sequencing was performed with immunoSEQ multiplex PCR; in TCRdb, only in-frame clones are kept and a portion is missing. The table has around 160,000 clones, 68% seen once. Sequencing input: PBMCs. These receptors all stem from a man aged 50 to 59 in good health and CMV-seronegative. Each CDR3 is given with its conserved first and last residue. A D gene is named only where the DNA matches it firmly. Only part of the rows carry a size: once, few, many, or a class if the clone is expanded.

j_call: TRBJ1-5
v_call: TRBV12-5
d_call: TRBD1
clone_size: once
cdr3_aa: CASGTPSGTGGRQPQHF
cdr3_nt: TGTGCTAGTGGTACCCCATCCGGGACAGGGGGGAGGCAGCCCCAGCATTTT

j_call: TRBJ1-1
v_call: TRBV7-9
d_call: -
clone_size: -
cdr3_aa: CASSFSEAFF
cdr3_nt: TGTGCCAGCAGCTTCTCCGAAGCTTTCTTT

j_call: TRBJ1-2
v_call: TRBV7-9
d_call: -
clone_size: once
cdr3_aa: CASSLAGDDGYTF
cdr3_nt: TGTGCCAGCAGCTTAGCGGGAGACGATGGCTACACCTTC

j_call: TRBJ2-5
v_call: TRBV7-9
d_call: -
clone_size: -
cdr3_aa: CASSSFRGTQETQYF
cdr3_nt: TGTGCCAGCAGTTCCTTCAGGGGTACCCAAGAGACCCAGTACTTC

j_call: TRBJ1-2
v_call: TRBV5-1
d_call: -
clone_size: -
cdr3_aa: CASSLEYPQNYGYTF
cdr3_nt: TGCGCCAGCAGCTTGGAGTATCCCCAGAACTATGGCTACACCTTC

j_call: TRBJ1-6
v_call: TRBV7-9
d_call: -
clone_size: -
cdr3_aa: CASSFENSPLHF
cdr3_nt: TGTGCCAGCAGCTTCGAGAATTCACCCCTCCACTTT

j_call: TRBJ2-6
v_call: TRBV14
d_call: -
clone_size: -
cdr3_aa: CASSRLQQGGGRTGANVLTF
cdr3_nt: TGTGCCAGCAGCCGACTCCAGCAGGGAGGAGGTCGAACTGGGGCCAACGTCCTGACTTTC

j_call: TRBJ1-1
v_call: TRBV7-9
d_call: -
clone_size: few
cdr3_aa: CASSLVSGFGTEAFF
cdr3_nt: TGTGCCAGCAGCTTAGTTTCAGGGTTCGGAACTGAAGCTTTCTTT

j_call: TRBJ2-5
v_call: TRBV18
d_call: -
clone_size: -
cdr3_aa: CASSTRSGETQYF
cdr3_nt: TGTGCCAGCTCGACTAGGTCCGGTGAGACCCAGTACTTC

j_call: TRBJ1-2
v_call: TRBV6-1
d_call: -
clone_size: -
cdr3_aa: CASRSGRENGYTF
cdr3_nt: TGTGCCAGCAGGAGCGGCAGAGAAAATGGCTACACCTTC

j_call: TRBJ2-1
v_call: TRBV5-4
d_call: -
clone_size: -
cdr3_aa: CASSPGSSSSYNEQFF
cdr3_nt: TGTGCCAGCAGCCCTGGTTCTTCGAGCTCCTACAATGAGCAGTTCTTC

j_call: TRBJ2-1
v_call: TRBV4-1
d_call: -
clone_size: few
cdr3_aa: CASSQGALFGNEQFF
cdr3_nt: TGCGCCAGCAGCCAAGGGGCCCTTTTTGGCAATGAGCAGTTCTTC

j_call: TRBJ1-1
v_call: TRBV5-1
d_call: TRBD1
clone_size: -
cdr3_aa: CASSPGQGFMNTEAFF
cdr3_nt: TGCGCCAGCAGCCCGGGACAGGGCTTTATGAACACTGAAGCTTTCTTT

j_call: TRBJ2-2
v_call: TRBV19
d_call: -
clone_size: -
cdr3_aa: CASRWGMGAHSNTGELFF
cdr3_nt: TGTGCCAGTAGGTGGGGGATGGGGGCCCACTCGAACACCGGGGAGCTGTTTTTT

j_call: TRBJ1-1
v_call: TRBV4-1
d_call: TRBD1
clone_size: -
cdr3_aa: CASSQGDRVGNTEAFF
cdr3_nt: TGCGCCAGCAGCCAAGGAGACAGGGTCGGCAACACTGAAGCTTTCTTT

j_call: TRBJ1-1
v_call: TRBV28
d_call: -
clone_size: -
cdr3_aa: CASSYSGSEAFF
cdr3_nt: TGTGCCAGCAGTTACTCAGGGTCTGAAGCTTTCTTT

j_call: TRBJ1-5
v_call: TRBV29-1
d_call: TRBD1
clone_size: -
cdr3_aa: CSVSGGWNQPQHF
cdr3_nt: TGCAGCGTTTCAGGGGGCTGGAATCAGCCCCAGCATTTT

j_call: TRBJ2-7
v_call: TRBV4-1
d_call: -
clone_size: -
cdr3_aa: CASSQESSSSYEQYF
cdr3_nt: TGCGCCAGCAGCCAAGAATCCTCGAGCTCCTACGAGCAGTACTTC

j_call: TRBJ2-7
v_call: TRBV7-3
d_call: -
clone_size: few
cdr3_aa: CASSLQAPYEQYF
cdr3_nt: TGTGCCAGCAGCTTACAGGCTCCCTACGAGCAGTACTTC

j_call: TRBJ2-1
v_call: TRBV18
d_call: TRBD2
clone_size: -
cdr3_aa: CASSPREGEQFF
cdr3_nt: TGTGCCAGCTCACCGAGGGAGGGTGAGCAGTTCTTC

j_call: TRBJ2-7
v_call: TRBV7-2
d_call: TRBD1
clone_size: -
cdr3_aa: CASSLTGQGRYEQYF
cdr3_nt: TGTGCCAGCAGCTTAACCGGACAGGGGAGGTACGAGCAGTACTTC

j_call: TRBJ2-3
v_call: TRBV7-9
d_call: TRBD1
clone_size: -
cdr3_aa: CASSFRQGVADTQYF
cdr3_nt: TGTGCCAGCAGCTTCCGACAGGGAGTGGCAGATACGCAGTATTTT

j_call: TRBJ2-2
v_call: TRBV6-5
d_call: TRBD1
clone_size: few
cdr3_aa: CASSSRQGATSGELFF
cdr3_nt: TGTGCCAGCAGTTCGAGACAGGGGGCGACGTCCGGGGAGCTGTTTTTT

j_call: TRBJ1-4
v_call: TRBV18
d_call: TRBD1
clone_size: -
cdr3_aa: CASSVNRGANEKLFF
cdr3_nt: TGTGCCAGCTCAGTCAACAGGGGCGCCAACGAAAAACTGTTTTTT

j_call: TRBJ1-1
v_call: TRBV7-2
d_call: -
clone_size: few
cdr3_aa: CASSPSGSATVAEAFF
cdr3_nt: TGTGCCAGCAGCCCCTCGGGATCTGCAACGGTGGCTGAAGCTTTCTTT

j_call: TRBJ2-3
v_call: TRBV4-1
d_call: TRBD2
clone_size: -
cdr3_aa: CASSRTSGGADTQYF
cdr3_nt: TGCGCCAGCAGCCGGACTAGCGGGGGGGCAGATACGCAGTATTTT

j_call: TRBJ2-3
v_call: TRBV11-1
d_call: TRBD1
clone_size: -
cdr3_aa: CASSGTGGADTQYF
cdr3_nt: TGTGCCAGCAGCGGGACAGGGGGCGCAGATACGCAGTATTTT

j_call: TRBJ1-5
v_call: TRBV27
d_call: -
clone_size: -
cdr3_aa: CASHITGNQPQHF
cdr3_nt: TGTGCCAGCCATATTACAGGGAATCAGCCCCAGCATTTT

j_call: TRBJ2-2
v_call: TRBV2
d_call: TRBD1
clone_size: once
cdr3_aa: CASSGTTGTGELFF
cdr3_nt: TGTGCCAGCAGTGGTACGACAGGGACCGGGGAGCTGTTTTTT

j_call: TRBJ1-2
v_call: TRBV20-1
d_call: -
clone_size: -
cdr3_aa: CNILSNYGYTF
cdr3_nt: TGCAATATTCTTTCTAACTATGGCTACACCTTC

j_call: TRBJ2-7
v_call: TRBV6-6
d_call: -
clone_size: once
cdr3_aa: CASSYRGLSSYEQYF
cdr3_nt: TGTGCCAGCAGCTATCGAGGTCTGAGCTCCTACGAGCAGTACTTC

j_call: TRBJ1-4
v_call: TRBV7-9
d_call: TRBD1
clone_size: once
cdr3_aa: CASSLSGTGATNEKLFF
cdr3_nt: TGTGCCAGCAGCCTCTCCGGGACAGGGGCTACTAATGAAAAACTGTTTTTT

j_call: TRBJ1-2
v_call: TRBV29-1
d_call: -
clone_size: -
cdr3_aa: CSVMAGNYGYTF
cdr3_nt: TGCAGCGTTATGGCAGGCAACTATGGCTACACCTTC

j_call: TRBJ1-6
v_call: TRBV7-2
d_call: -
clone_size: -
cdr3_aa: CASSLVGRGRESPLHF
cdr3_nt: TGTGCCAGCAGCTTAGTAGGCAGGGGTAGGGAGTCACCCCTCCACTTT

j_call: TRBJ2-4
v_call: TRBV21-1
d_call: -
clone_size: -
cdr3_aa: CASSYRSSKNIQYF
cdr3_nt: TGTGCCAGCAGCTACAGATCGTCAAAAAACATTCAGTACTTC

j_call: TRBJ1-6
v_call: TRBV23-1
d_call: -
clone_size: -
cdr3_aa: CASSQYIQGGKQLGSPLHF
cdr3_nt: TGCGCCAGCAGTCAATATATCCAGGGAGGCAAGCAATTGGGTTCACCCCTCCACTTT

j_call: TRBJ1-1
v_call: TRBV21-1
d_call: -
clone_size: -
cdr3_aa: CASSKSATQGTEAFF
cdr3_nt: TGTGCCAGCAGCAAATCGGCAACCCAGGGGACTGAAGCTTTCTTT

j_call: TRBJ2-7
v_call: TRBV6-5
d_call: -
clone_size: -
cdr3_aa: CASVGFGGEQYF
cdr3_nt: TGTGCCAGCGTGGGTTTCGGCGGCGAGCAGTACTTC

j_call: TRBJ1-1
v_call: TRBV7-2
d_call: -
clone_size: -
cdr3_aa: CASSLAPGAVRAEAFF
cdr3_nt: TGTGCCAGCAGCTTAGCGCCAGGGGCGGTAAGGGCTGAAGCTTTCTTT

j_call: TRBJ2-7
v_call: TRBV5-1
d_call: -
clone_size: -
cdr3_aa: CASSPEARVSYEQYF
cdr3_nt: TGCGCCAGCAGCCCCGAAGCGAGGGTCTCCTACGAGCAGTACTTC

j_call: TRBJ2-1
v_call: TRBV28
d_call: TRBD1
clone_size: -
cdr3_aa: CASSPTRQGTSYNEQFF
cdr3_nt: TGTGCCAGCAGTCCCACTAGACAGGGTACCTCCTACAATGAGCAGTTCTTC

j_call: TRBJ1-3
v_call: TRBV11-2
d_call: -
clone_size: -
cdr3_aa: CASSIGTSSGNTIYF
cdr3_nt: TGTGCCAGCAGCATAGGTACGAGCTCTGGAAACACCATATATTTT

j_call: TRBJ2-4
v_call: TRBV15
d_call: -
clone_size: -
cdr3_aa: CATSRDQRDIQYF
cdr3_nt: TGTGCCACCAGCAGAGATCAGCGGGACATTCAGTACTTC

j_call: TRBJ2-5
v_call: TRBV4-2
d_call: TRBD2
clone_size: -
cdr3_aa: CASSQGNSGGLETQYF
cdr3_nt: TGTGCCAGCAGCCAAGGGAATAGCGGGGGGTTAGAGACCCAGTACTTC

j_call: TRBJ1-2
v_call: TRBV28
d_call: -
clone_size: -
cdr3_aa: CASSSPARLYYGYTF
cdr3_nt: TGTGCCAGCAGTTCGCCCGCTCGGTTATACTATGGCTACACCTTC

j_call: TRBJ1-3
v_call: TRBV5-1
d_call: -
clone_size: -
cdr3_aa: CASSLFSSGNTIYF
cdr3_nt: TGCGCCAGCAGCTTGTTTAGCTCTGGAAACACCATATATTTT

j_call: TRBJ2-5
v_call: TRBV29-1
d_call: -
clone_size: -
cdr3_aa: CSVLLGEETQYF
cdr3_nt: TGCAGCGTTCTTTTAGGGGAAGAGACCCAGTACTTC

j_call: TRBJ2-2
v_call: TRBV13
d_call: TRBD1
clone_size: few
cdr3_aa: CASSLIPGQGLAGNTGELFF
cdr3_nt: TGTGCCAGCAGCTTAATTCCGGGACAGGGTCTCGCGGGGAACACCGGGGAGCTGTTTTTT

j_call: TRBJ1-4
v_call: TRBV6-1
d_call: -
clone_size: -
cdr3_aa: CASSPGRPGYEKLFF
cdr3_nt: TGTGCCAGCAGTCCAGGGAGGCCGGGGTATGAAAAACTGTTTTTT

j_call: TRBJ1-5
v_call: TRBV9
d_call: -
clone_size: -
cdr3_aa: CASSVDWRSNQPQHF
cdr3_nt: TGTGCCAGCAGCGTAGACTGGAGGAGCAATCAGCCCCAGCATTTT

j_call: TRBJ2-5
v_call: TRBV4-1
d_call: TRBD2
clone_size: -
cdr3_aa: CASSQEGLAGGYARETQYF
cdr3_nt: TGCGCCAGCAGCCAGGAAGGACTAGCGGGGGGCTATGCCCGAGAGACCCAGTACTTC

j_call: TRBJ1-2
v_call: TRBV7-6
d_call: -
clone_size: few
cdr3_aa: CASSPRGSYGYTF
cdr3_nt: TGTGCCAGCAGCCCTCGCGGGAGCTATGGCTACACCTTC

j_call: TRBJ1-5
v_call: TRBV6-5
d_call: TRBD1
clone_size: -
cdr3_aa: CASSPDRGGEAQHF
cdr3_nt: TGTGCCAGCAGTCCTGACAGGGGGGGAGAGGCCCAGCATTTT

j_call: TRBJ1-2
v_call: TRBV11-2
d_call: TRBD1
clone_size: -
cdr3_aa: CASSLSGQGDSGYTF
cdr3_nt: TGTGCCAGCAGCTTATCGGGACAGGGGGACTCGGGCTACACCTTC

j_call: TRBJ1-1
v_call: TRBV5-1
d_call: TRBD1
clone_size: -
cdr3_aa: CASSGTDRGGTEAFF
cdr3_nt: TGCGCCAGCAGCGGTACCGACAGGGGCGGCACTGAAGCTTTCTTT

j_call: TRBJ2-5
v_call: TRBV5-4
d_call: TRBD2
clone_size: -
cdr3_aa: CASSQTSGGYQETQYF
cdr3_nt: TGTGCCAGCAGCCAGACTAGCGGGGGGTACCAAGAGACCCAGTACTTC

j_call: TRBJ2-5
v_call: TRBV4-1
d_call: TRBD2
clone_size: -
cdr3_aa: CASSQDVAGGPETQYF
cdr3_nt: TGCGCCAGCAGCCAAGATGTAGCGGGGGGGCCGGAGACCCAGTACTTC

j_call: TRBJ1-4
v_call: TRBV19
d_call: -
clone_size: -
cdr3_aa: CASSRSRSNEKLFF
cdr3_nt: TGTGCCAGTAGTAGGAGTCGGAGTAATGAAAAACTGTTTTTT

j_call: TRBJ2-7
v_call: TRBV29-1
d_call: TRBD1
clone_size: -
cdr3_aa: CSVGDRGRDEQYF
cdr3_nt: TGCAGCGTTGGGGACAGGGGGCGCGACGAGCAGTACTTC

j_call: TRBJ2-7
v_call: TRBV5-4
d_call: -
clone_size: -
cdr3_aa: CASSSGSYEQYF
cdr3_nt: TGTGCCAGCAGCTCGGGGTCCTACGAGCAGTACTTC